This T cell receptor (beta chain) was profiled in a study of T cells after yellow fever vaccination. This CDR3 has 16 residues. Germline V gives CDR1 SGDLS, CDR2 YYNGEE. Trimming left V 2 bases short and J 1 base short, with 15 bases between. Turning to this clonotype: As yet, its antigen is unknown.

Findings and caveats of the study: Subsequent to the booster, the majority of primary-vaccination clones reappeared (96% CD4, about 90% CD8). Across the CD4 and CD8 compartments, a small share of clonotypes was present in both.

TCRdb re-called the 5' RACE reads through MiXCR, storing one row per CDR3 protein. The data hold some 560,000 distinct CDR3 sequences, with around 16% observed a single time. The chain links TRBV9 to TRBJ2-5; D is perhaps TRBD2 (6 bases). The sample was PBMCs, taken 5 days after the first yellow fever vaccination. The clonotype was recovered from a man aged 18 to 30 who received the YFV17D yellow fever vaccine. CDR3 amino acids: CASSVGEESLQETQYF. DNA of the CDR3: TGTGCCAGCAGCGTGGGGGAGGAGTCGCTCCAAGAGACCCAGTACTTC.